One and the same sample provided the 8 T cell receptor beta chains below, sequenced in a study of post-analysis software for immune sequencing data. Unique molecular identifiers were built into the TCR beta cDNA libraries. TCRdb fed the PCR reads into MiXCR, producing one record per CDR3 protein. The sample holds 650,000 to 850,000 distinct CDR3 sequences, about 45% seen once. Their recognized antigens are unknown. General study points: Controls had lower frequencies than patients of about 5 TRBV segments, which included TRBV5-6, TRBV5-1 and TRBV20-1.

Sequences were obtained from blood. Receptors were obtained from a girl between 5 and 17 years old with multiple sclerosis.

This chain uses TRBV12-3 or TRBV12-4 with TRBJ2-5, with 13 bases identical to TRBD2. The CDR3 spans 18 residues. J was trimmed by 4 bases and V by 2 bases; bases with no gene match: 10. CDR3 in amino acids: CASSLPRTSGSGIETQYF. CDR3 bases: TGTGCCAGCAGTTTACCACGGACTAGCGGGAGCGGTATAGAGACCCAGTACTTC.

This chain joins TRBV12-3 or TRBV12-4 and TRBJ1-1; perhaps TRBD1 as D (5 bases). The CDR3 is 20 residues long. The V gene lost 1 base and the J gene lost 6 bases, with 30 bases spanning the gap. The CDR3, as DNA: TGTGCCAGCAGTTTAGAGTGGGGGACCCCGAGGGATGGGGTCCGCGCTGAAGCTTTCTTT. It encodes CASSLEWGTPRDGVRAEAFF.

This clonotype was counted many times. The rearrangement joins TRBV29-1 to TRBJ2-1; 7 nucleotides align to TRBD2. This CDR3 is built from 13 residues. CDR1 is SQVTM and CDR2 is ANQGSEA in the germline V gene. With V trimmed by 4 bases and J by 9 bases, 9 bases remained unmatched. CDR3 amino acids: CSVGGDYWVEQFF. The CDR3 DNA follows: TGCAGCGTTGGGGGGGACTACTGGGTTGAGCAGTTCTTC.

This chain connects TRBV2 to TRBJ2-7, with D unresolved. Germline V CDR1 and CDR2: SNHLY, FYNNEI. This CDR3 spans 16 amino acids. V was pared by 7 bases and J by 6 bases, with 25 bases between. The CDR3 is CASTEVRASPTGEQYF. The CDR3, as DNA: TGTGCCAGCACCGAAGTCCGGGCCAGCCCTACGGGCGAGCAGTACTTC.

This chain uses TRBV9 with TRBJ2-7, with D tentatively TRBD2 (5 bases). The V and J ends lost 0 bases and 6 bases respectively, with 13 bases between them. Looked up from germline, CDR1 is SGDLS and CDR2 is YYNGEE. This CDR3 contains 14 residues. As DNA, the CDR3 is TGTGCCAGCAGCGTAGAGGTCGTGGGAGCCGAGCAGTACTTC. Residues: CASSVEVVGAEQYF.

The chain uses TRBV7-9 and TRBJ2-7; no clear D gene. The germline V gene encodes CDR1 SEHNR and CDR2 FQNEAQ (reference sequence). The CDR3 consists of 15 residues. Trimming pared 5 bases from V and 2 bases from J, leaving 16 bases between. The CDR3 DNA follows: TGTGCCAGCAGCCCTCGGCCCGACCGAACCTACGAGCAGTACTTC. This gives the protein CASSPRPDRTYEQYF.

J is TRBJ2-1 and V is TRBV20-1; TRBD2 agrees at 7 bases. The CDR3 covers 14 residues. The V segment lost 5 bases and the J segment 3 bases; nucleotides outside the gene matches: 7. From germline, CDR1 is DFQATT and CDR2 SNEGSKA (reference sequence). For the CDR3, the DNA is TGCAGTGCTTCCGGCTGGACTAGCTACAATGAGCAGTTCTTC. Translation: CSASGWTSYNEQFF.

This clonotype has more than one count but fewer than ten. The rearrangement links TRBV6-6 to TRBJ1-6, with D uncertain. Germline assignment: CDR1 MNHNY and CDR2 SVGAGI (reference sequence). This CDR3 contains 15 residues. Trimming removed 7 bases from V and 3 bases from J, with 13 bases in between. This chain's CDR3 is CASMTSSGYNSPLHF. The CDR3, as DNA: TGTGCCAGCATGACTTCCTCGGGCTATAATTCACCCCTCCACTTT.